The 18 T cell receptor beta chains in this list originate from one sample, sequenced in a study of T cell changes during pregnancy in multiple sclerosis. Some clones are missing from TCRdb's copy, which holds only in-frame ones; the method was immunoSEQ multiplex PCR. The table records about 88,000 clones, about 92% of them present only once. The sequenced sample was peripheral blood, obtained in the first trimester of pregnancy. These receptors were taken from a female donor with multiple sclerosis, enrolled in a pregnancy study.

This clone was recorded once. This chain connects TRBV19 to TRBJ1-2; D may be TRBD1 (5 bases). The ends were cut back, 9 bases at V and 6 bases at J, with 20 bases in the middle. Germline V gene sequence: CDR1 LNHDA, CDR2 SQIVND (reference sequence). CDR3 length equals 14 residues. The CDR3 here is CASKERGGVDGYTF. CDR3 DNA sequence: TGTGCCAGCAAGGAAAGGGGAGGCGTGGATGGCTACACCTTC.

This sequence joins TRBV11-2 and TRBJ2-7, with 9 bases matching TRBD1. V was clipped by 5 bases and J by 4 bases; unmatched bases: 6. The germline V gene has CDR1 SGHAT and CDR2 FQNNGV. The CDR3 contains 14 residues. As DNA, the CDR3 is TGTGCCAGCAGCGTCCCGGGACAGGGTTACGAGCAGTACTTC. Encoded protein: CASSVPGQGYEQYF.

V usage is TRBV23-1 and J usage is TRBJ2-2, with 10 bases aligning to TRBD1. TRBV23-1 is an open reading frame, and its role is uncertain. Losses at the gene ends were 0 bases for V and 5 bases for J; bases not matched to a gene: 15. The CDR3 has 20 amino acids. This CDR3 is CASSQSEVGWTGGLTGELFF. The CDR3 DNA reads TGCGCCAGCAGTCAATCAGAGGTGGGGTGGACAGGGGGATTGACCGGGGAGCTGTTTTTT.

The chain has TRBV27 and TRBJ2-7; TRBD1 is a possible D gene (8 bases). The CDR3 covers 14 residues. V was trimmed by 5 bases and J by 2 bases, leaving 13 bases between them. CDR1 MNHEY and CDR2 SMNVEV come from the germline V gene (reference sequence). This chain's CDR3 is CASSTTGGAYEQYF. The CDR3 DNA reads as TGTGCCAGCAGTACCACAGGGGGGGCCTACGAGCAGTACTTC.

The CDR3 loop is CASSQDMGTGDNEQYF. CDR3 in DNA: TGTGCCAGCAGCCAAGATATGGGGACAGGGGACAACGAGCAGTACTTC. V usage is TRBV4-2 and J usage is TRBJ2-7; the match to TRBD1 covers 10 bases. V was pared by 0 bases and J by 5 bases, with 7 bases of the junction left unmatched. This CDR3 region has 16 residues. Per germline, CDR1 LGHNA and CDR2 YNFKEQ.

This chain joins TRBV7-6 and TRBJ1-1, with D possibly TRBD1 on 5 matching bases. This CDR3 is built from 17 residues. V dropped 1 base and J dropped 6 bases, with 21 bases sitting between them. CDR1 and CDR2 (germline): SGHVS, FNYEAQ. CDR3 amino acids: CASSLEGVGIYSSEAFF. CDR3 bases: TGTGCCAGCAGCTTAGAAGGGGTGGGCATATATTCCTCTGAAGCTTTCTTT.

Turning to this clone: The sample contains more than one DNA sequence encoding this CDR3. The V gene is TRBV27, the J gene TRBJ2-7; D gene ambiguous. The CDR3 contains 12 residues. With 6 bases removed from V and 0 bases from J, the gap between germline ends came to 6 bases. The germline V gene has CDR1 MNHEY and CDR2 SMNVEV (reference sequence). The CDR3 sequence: CASSLSSYEQYF. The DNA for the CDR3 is TGTGCCAGCAGCCTCTCCTCCTACGAGCAGTACTTC.

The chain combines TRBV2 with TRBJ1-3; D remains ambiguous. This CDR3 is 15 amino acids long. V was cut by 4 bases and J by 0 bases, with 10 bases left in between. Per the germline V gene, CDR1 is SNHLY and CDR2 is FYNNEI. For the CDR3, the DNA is TGTGCCAGCAGTGGTCTGTTTAGCTCTGGAAACACCATATATTTT. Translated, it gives CASSGLFSSGNTIYF.

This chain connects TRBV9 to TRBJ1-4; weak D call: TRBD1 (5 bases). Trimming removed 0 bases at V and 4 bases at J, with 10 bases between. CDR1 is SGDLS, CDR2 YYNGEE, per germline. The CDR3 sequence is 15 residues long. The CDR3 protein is CASSVDRQLNEKLFF. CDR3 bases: TGTGCCAGCAGCGTAGATCGACAGCTTAATGAAAAACTGTTTTTT.

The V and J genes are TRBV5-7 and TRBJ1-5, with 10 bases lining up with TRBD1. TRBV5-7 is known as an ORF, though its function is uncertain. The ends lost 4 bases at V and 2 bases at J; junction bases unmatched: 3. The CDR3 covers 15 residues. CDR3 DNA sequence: TGTGCCAGCAGCGTGGGGACAGGGGGCAATCAGCCCCAGCATTTT. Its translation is CASSVGTGGNQPQHF.

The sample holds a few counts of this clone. The CDR3 loop is CASSHLIMGGFKLNEQFF. The CDR3 DNA is TGCGCCAGCAGCCATCTAATTATGGGGGGATTCAAATTAAATGAGCAGTTCTTC. The chain has TRBV4-1 and TRBJ2-1; possible D gene TRBD2, 6 bases. Per germline, CDR1 MGHRA and CDR2 YSYEKL. V gave up 3 bases and J gave up 7 bases, with 25 bases separating them. CDR3 length equals 18 residues.

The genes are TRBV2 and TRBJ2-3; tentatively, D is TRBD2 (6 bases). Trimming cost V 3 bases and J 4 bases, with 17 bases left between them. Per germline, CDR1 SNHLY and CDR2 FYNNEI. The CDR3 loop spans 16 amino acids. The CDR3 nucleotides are TGTGCCAGCAGTGAGCGACTAGGAGCCGCCCCAGATACGCAGTATTTT. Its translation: CASSERLGAAPDTQYF.

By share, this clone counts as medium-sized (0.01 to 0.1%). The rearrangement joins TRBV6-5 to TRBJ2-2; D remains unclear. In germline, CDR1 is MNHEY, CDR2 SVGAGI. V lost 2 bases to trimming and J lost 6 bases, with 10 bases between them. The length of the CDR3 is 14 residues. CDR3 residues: CASSYGSVAGELFF. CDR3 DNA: TGTGCCAGCAGTTACGGCTCAGTCGCCGGGGAGCTGTTTTTT.

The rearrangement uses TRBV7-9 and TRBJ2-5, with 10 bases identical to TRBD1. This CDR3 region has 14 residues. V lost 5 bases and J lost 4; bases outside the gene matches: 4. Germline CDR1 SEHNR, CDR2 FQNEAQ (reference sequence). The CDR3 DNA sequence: TGTGCCAGCAGCCTAAGGACAGGGGGAGAGACCCAGTACTTC. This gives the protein CASSLRTGGETQYF. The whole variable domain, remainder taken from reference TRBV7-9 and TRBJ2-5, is DTGVSQNPRHKITKRGQNVTFRCDPISEHNRLYWYRQTLGQGPEFLTYFQNEAQLEKSRLLSDRFSAERPKGSFSTLEIQRTEQGDSAMYLCASSLRTGGETQYFGPGTRLLVL.

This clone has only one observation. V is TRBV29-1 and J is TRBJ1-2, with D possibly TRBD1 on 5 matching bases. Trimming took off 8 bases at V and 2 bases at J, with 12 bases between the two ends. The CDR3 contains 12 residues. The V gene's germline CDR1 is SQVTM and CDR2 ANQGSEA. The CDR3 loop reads CSILQENYGYTF. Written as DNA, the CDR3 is TGCAGCATCTTACAGGAAAACTATGGCTACACCTTC.

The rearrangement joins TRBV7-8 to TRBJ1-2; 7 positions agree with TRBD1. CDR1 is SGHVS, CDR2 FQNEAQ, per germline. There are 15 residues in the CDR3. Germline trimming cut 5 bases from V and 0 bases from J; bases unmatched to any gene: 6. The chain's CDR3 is CASSVGTATNYGYTF. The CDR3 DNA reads TGTGCCAGCAGCGTAGGGACAGCCACTAACTATGGCTACACCTTC.

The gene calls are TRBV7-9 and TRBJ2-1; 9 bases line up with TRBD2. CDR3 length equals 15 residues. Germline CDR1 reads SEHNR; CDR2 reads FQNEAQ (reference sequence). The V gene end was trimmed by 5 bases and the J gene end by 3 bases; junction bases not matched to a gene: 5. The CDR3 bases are TGTGCCAGCAGCCCCGGGACTAGCTTCTACAATGAGCAGTTCTTC. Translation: CASSPGTSFYNEQFF.

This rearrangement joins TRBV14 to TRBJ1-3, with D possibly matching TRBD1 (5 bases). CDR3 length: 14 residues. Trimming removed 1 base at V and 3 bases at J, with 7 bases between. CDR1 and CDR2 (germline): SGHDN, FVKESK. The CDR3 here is CASSQGGFGNTIYF. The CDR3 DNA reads TGTGCCAGCAGCCAAGGGGGCTTTGGAAACACCATATATTTT.